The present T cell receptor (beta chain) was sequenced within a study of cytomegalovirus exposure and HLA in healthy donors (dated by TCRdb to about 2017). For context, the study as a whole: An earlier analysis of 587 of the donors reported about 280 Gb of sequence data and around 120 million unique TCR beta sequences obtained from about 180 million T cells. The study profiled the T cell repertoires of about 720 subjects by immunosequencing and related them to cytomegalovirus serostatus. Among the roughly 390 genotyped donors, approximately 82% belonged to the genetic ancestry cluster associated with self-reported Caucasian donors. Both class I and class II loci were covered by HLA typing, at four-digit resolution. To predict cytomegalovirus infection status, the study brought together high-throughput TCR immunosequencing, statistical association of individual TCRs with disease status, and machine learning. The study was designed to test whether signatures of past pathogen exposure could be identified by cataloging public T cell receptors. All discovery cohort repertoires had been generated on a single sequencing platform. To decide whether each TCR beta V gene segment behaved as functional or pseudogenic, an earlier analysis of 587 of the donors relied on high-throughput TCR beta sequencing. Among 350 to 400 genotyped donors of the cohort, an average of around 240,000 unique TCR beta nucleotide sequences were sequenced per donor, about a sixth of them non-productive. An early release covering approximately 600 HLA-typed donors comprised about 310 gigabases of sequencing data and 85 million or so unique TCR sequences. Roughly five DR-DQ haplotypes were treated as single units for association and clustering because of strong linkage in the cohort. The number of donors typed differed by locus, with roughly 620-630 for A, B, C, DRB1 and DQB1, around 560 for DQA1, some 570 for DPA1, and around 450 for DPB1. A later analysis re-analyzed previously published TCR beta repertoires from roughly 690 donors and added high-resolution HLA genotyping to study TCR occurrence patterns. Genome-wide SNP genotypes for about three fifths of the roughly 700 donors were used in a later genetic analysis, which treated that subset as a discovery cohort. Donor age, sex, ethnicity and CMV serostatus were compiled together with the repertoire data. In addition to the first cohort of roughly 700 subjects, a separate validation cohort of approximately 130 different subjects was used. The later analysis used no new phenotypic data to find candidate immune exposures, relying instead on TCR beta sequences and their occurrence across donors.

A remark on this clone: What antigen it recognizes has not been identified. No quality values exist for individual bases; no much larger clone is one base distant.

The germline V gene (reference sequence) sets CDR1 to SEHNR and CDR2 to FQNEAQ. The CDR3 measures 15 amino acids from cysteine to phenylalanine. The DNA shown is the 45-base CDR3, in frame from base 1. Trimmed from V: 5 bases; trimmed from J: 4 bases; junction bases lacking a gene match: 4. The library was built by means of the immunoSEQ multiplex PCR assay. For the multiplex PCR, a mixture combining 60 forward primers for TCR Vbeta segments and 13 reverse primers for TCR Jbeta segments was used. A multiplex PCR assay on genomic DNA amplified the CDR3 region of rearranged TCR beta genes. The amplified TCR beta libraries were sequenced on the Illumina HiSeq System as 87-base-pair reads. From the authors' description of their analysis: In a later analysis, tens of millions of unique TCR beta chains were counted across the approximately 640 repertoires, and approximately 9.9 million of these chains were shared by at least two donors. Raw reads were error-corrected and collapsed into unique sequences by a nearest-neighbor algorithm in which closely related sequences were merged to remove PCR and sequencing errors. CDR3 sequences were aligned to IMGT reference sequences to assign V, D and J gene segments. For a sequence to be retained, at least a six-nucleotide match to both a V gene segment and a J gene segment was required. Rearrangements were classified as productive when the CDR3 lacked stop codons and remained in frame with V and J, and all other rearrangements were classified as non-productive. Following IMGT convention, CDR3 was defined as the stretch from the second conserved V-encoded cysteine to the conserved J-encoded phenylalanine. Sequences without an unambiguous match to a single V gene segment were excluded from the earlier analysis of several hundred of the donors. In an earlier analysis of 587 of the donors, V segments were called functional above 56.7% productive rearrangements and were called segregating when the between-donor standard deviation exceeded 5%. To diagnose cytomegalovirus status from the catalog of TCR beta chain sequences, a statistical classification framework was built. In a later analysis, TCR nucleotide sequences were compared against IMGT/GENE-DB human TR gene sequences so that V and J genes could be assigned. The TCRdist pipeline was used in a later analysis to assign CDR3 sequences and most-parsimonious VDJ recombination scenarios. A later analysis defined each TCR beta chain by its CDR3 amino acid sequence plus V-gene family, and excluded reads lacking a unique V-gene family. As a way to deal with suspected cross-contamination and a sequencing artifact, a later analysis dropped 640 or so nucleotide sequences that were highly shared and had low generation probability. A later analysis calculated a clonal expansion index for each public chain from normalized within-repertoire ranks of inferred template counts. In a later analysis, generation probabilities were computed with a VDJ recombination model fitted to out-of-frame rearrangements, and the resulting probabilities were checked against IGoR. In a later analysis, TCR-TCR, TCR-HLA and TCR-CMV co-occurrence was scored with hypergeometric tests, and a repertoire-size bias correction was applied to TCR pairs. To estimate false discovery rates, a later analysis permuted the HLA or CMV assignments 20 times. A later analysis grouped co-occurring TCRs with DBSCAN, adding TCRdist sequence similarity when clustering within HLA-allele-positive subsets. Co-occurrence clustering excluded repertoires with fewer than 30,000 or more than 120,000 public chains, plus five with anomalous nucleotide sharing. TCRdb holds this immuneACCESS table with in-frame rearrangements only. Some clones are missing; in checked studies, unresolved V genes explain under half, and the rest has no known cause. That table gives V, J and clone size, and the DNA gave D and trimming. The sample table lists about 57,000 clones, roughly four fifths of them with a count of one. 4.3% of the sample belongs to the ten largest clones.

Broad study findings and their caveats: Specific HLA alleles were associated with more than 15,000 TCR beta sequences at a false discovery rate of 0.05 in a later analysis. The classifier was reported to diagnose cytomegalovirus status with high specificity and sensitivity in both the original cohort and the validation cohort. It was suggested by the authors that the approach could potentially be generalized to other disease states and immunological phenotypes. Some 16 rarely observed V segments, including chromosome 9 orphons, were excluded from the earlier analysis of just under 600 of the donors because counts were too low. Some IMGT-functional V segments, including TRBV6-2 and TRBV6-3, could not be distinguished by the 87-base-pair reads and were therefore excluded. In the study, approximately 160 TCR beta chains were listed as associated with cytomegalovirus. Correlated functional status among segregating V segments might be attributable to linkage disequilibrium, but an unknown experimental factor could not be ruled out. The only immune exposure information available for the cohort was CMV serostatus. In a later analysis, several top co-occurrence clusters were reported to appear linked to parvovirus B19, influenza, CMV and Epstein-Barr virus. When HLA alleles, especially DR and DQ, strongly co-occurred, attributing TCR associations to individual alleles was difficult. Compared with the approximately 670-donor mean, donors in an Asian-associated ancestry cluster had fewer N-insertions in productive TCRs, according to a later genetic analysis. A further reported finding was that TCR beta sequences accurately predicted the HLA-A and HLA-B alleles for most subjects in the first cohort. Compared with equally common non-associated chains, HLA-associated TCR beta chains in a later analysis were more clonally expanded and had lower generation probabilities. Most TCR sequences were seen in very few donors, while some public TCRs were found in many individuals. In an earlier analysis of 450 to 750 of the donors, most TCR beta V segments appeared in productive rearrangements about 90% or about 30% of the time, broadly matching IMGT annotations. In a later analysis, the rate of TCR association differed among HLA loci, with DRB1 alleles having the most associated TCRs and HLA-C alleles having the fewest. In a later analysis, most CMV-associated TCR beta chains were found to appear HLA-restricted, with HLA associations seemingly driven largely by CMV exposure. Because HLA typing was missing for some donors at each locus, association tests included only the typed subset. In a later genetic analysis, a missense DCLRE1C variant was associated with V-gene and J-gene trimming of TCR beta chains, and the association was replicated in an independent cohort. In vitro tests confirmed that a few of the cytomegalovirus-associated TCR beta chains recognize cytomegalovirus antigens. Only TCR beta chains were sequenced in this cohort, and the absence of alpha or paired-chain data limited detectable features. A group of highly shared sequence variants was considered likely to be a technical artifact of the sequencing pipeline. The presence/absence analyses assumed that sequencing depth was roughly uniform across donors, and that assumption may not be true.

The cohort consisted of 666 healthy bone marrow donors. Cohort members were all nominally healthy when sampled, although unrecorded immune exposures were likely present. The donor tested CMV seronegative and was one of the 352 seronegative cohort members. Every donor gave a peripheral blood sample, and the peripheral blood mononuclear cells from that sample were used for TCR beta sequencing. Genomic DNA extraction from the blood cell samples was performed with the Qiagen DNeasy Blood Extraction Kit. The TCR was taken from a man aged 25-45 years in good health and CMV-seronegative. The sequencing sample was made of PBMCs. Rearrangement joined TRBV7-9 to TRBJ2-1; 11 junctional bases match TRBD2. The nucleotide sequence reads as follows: TGTGCCAGCAGCAAGACTAGCGGGACATACAATGAGCAGTTCTTC. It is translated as CASSKTSGTYNEQFF.